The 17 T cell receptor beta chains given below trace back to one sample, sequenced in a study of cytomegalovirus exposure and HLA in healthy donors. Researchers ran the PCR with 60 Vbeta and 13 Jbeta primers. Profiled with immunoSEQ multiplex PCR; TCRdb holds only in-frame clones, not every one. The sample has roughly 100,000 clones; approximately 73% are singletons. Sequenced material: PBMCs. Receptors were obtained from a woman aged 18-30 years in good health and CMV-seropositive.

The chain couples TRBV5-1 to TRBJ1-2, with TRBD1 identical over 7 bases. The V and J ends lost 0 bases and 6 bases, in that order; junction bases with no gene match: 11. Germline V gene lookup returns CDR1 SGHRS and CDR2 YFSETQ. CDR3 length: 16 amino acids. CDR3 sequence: CASSLADQGVADGYTF. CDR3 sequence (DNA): TGCGCCAGCAGCTTGGCCGATCAGGGGGTGGCCGATGGCTACACCTTC.

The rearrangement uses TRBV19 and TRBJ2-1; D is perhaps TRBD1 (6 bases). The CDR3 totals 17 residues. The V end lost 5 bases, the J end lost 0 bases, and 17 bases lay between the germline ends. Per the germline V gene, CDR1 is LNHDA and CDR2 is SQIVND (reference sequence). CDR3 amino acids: CASSPWKGQPSYNEQFF. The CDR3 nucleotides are TGTGCCAGTAGTCCTTGGAAAGGACAGCCCTCCTACAATGAGCAGTTCTTC.

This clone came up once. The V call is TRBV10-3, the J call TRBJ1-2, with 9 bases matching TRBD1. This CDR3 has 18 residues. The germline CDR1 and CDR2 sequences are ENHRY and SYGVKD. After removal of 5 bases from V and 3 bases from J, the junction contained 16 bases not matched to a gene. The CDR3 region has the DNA TGTGCCATCAGTTATGTCACAGGGGGCAAGAAAGAGTACTATGGCTACACCTTC. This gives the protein CAISYVTGGKKEYYGYTF.

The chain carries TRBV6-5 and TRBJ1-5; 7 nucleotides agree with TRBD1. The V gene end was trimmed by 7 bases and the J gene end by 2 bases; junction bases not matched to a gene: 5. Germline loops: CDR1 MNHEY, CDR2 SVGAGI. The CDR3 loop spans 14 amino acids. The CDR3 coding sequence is TGTGCCAGCACCGCAGACAGGGGCAATCAGCCCCAGCATTTT. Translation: CASTADRGNQPQHF.

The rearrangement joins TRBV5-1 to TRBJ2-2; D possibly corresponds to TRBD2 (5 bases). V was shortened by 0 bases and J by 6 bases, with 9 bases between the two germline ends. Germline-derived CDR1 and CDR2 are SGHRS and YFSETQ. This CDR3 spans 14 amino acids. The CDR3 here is CASSLGERPGELFF. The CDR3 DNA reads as TGCGCCAGCAGCTTGGGGGAGAGACCCGGGGAGCTGTTTTTT.

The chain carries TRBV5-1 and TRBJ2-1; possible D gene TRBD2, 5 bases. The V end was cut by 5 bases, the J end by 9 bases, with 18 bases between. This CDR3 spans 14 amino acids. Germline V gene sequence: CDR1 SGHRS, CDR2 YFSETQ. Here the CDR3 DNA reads TGCGCCAGCAGTCCCCTCCTCACCGCGGGTGAGCAGTTCTTC. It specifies CASSPLLTAGEQFF.

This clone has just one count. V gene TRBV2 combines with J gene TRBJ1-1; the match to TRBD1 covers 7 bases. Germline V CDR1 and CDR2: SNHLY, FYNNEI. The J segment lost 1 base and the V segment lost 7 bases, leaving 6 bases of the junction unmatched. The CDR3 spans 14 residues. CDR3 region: CASILRTGNTEAFF. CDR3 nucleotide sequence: TGTGCCAGCATTCTAAGGACAGGGAACACTGAAGCTTTCTTT.

CDR3 in amino acids: CASSYPGFEQYF. CDR3 DNA: TGTGCCAGCAGCTACCCGGGGTTCGAGCAGTACTTC. The V call is TRBV5-4, the J call TRBJ2-7; a weak D match, TRBD2 (5 bases). Trimming took 3 bases from V and 6 from J, leaving 10 bases between them. The germline V gene encodes CDR1 SGHNT and CDR2 YYREEE (reference sequence). The CDR3 loop spans 12 amino acids.

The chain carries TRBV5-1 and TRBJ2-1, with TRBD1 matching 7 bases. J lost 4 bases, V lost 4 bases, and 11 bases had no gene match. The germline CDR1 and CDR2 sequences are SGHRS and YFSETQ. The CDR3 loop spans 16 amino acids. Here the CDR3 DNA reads TGCGCCAGCAGCAAAGTCCAGGGGGTCCAGTACAATGAGCAGTTCTTC. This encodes CASSKVQGVQYNEQFF.

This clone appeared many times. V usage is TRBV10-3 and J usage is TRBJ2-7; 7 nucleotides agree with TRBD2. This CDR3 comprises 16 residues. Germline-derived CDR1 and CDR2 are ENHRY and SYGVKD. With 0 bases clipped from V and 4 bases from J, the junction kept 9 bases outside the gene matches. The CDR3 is CAISESGGRGNYEQYF. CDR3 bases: TGTGCCATCAGTGAGTCGGGCGGGAGAGGGAATTACGAGCAGTACTTC.

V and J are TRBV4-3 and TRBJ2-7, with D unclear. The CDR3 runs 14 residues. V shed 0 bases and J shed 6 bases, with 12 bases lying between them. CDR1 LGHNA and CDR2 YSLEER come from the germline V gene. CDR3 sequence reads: CASSQDLSPGEQYF. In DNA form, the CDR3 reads TGCGCCAGCAGCCAAGATTTGTCGCCGGGCGAGCAGTACTTC.

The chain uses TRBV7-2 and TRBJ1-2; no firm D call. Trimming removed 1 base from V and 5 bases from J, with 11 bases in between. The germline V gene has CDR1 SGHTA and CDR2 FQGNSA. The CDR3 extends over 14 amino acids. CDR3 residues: CASSLDSRRYGYTF. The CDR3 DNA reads TGTGCCAGCAGCTTAGATAGTCGTCGGTATGGCTACACCTTC. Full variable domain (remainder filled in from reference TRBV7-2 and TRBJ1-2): GAGVSQSPSNKVTEKGKDVELRCDPISGHTALYWYRQSLGQGLEFLIYFQGNSAPDKSGLPSDRFSAERTGGSVSTLTIQRTQQEDSAVYLCASSLDSRRYGYTFGSGTRLTVV.

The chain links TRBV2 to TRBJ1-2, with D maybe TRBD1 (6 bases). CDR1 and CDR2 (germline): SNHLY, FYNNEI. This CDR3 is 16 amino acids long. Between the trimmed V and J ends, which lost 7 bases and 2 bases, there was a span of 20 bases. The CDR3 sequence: CASIIFDRHSNYGYTF. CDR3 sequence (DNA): TGTGCCAGCATTATCTTTGACAGGCACTCGAACTATGGCTACACCTTC.

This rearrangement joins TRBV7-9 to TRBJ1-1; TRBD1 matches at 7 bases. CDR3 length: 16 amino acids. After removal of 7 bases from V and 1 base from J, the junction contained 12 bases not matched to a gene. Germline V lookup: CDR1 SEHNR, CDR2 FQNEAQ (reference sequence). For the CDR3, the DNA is TGTGCCAGCAAAGATAACCTGGGGGACAGGAACACTGAAGCTTTCTTT. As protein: CASKDNLGDRNTEAFF.

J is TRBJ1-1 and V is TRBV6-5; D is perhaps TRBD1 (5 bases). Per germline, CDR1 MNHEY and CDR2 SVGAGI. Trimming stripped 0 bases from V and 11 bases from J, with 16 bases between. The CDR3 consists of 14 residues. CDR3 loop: CASSYSSGGKKAFF. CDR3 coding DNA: TGTGCCAGCAGTTACTCGTCGGGGGGGAAAAAGGCTTTCTTT.

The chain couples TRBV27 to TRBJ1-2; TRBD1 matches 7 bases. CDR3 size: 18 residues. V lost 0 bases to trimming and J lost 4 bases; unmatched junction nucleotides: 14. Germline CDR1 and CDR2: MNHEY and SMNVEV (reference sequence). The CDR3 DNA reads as TGTGCCAGCAGTTTATCGAGGGACAGCGCCCGGGAGGGCTATGGCTACACCTTC. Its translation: CASSLSRDSAREGYGYTF.

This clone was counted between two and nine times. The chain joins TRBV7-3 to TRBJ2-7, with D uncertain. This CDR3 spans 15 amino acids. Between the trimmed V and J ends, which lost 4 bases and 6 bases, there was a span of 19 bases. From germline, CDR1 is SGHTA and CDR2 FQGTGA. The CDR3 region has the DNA TGTGCCAGCAGCTCTCCCTTAAGAGGATCTTCCGAGCAGTACTTC. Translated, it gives CASSSPLRGSSEQYF.